This T cell receptor beta chain was identified in a study of OX40 agonist ivuxolimab in advanced cancers. In the study overall: The patients got ivuxolimab, which is an agonistic anti-OX40 (CD134) antibody.

Concerning this clone itself: Its matching antigen is unknown.

Study-level results: Averaged across samples, CD8+ T cells carried more expanded clones than CD4+ did.

The repertoire was sequenced with immunoSEQ multiplex PCR; TCRdb's copy has only in-frame clones and lacks some. The sample holds 60,000 to 75,000 clones; about 90% are singletons and the top ten take just over 14%. The CDR3 spans 13 residues. V was pared by 0 bases and J by 10 bases, with 13 bases between. Germline V gives CDR1 MGHRA, CDR2 YSYEKL. Patients with a history of autoimmune disease or on systemic immunosuppression were excluded. The sequence was obtained from an adult with an advanced solid tumor such as melanoma, head and neck, liver or kidney cancer. The source material was CD4+ or CD8+ T cells sorted from blood, sampled in a trial of the OX40 agonist ivuxolimab. The V call is TRBV4-1, the J call TRBJ2-7, with a possible D match to TRBD1 (6 bases). CDR3 in amino acids: CASSQDIKGDQYF. CDR3 bases: TGCGCCAGCAGCCAAGATATAAAGGGGGATCAGTACTTC.